Below are 20 T cell receptor beta chains sequenced from a single sample in a study of blood T cell repertoires in COVID-19 (TCRdb year 2020). Library method: the immunoSEQ multiplex PCR assay. This is the immuneACCESS table as TCRdb keeps it, with only in-frame sequences that have V and J called. A part of the clones is gone; compared with another copy, unresolved V genes explain less than half, and the rest is unexplained. The sample yields about 210,000 clones; around 81% were counted once. The leading ten clones occupy 8.9% of the sample. The sequenced sample consisted of PBMCs or T cells enriched from blood (not recorded which). The origin of the receptors is a woman aged 45-59 years with acute COVID-19.

The chain joins TRBV7-2 to TRBJ2-7, with D tentatively TRBD2 (5 bases). With 3 bases removed from V and 3 bases from J, the gap between germline ends came to 15 bases. Germline CDR1 reads SGHTA; CDR2 reads FQGNSA. CDR3 length equals 15 residues. This chain's CDR3 is CASSFSGGPYYEQYF. DNA for the CDR3: TGTGCCAGCAGCTTTAGTGGCGGGCCCTACTACGAGCAGTACTTC.

This chain connects TRBV30 to TRBJ1-1, with D possibly matching TRBD1 (5 bases). This CDR3 has 19 residues. The V gene's germline CDR1 is GTSNPN and CDR2 SVGIG (reference sequence). The V end lost 1 base, the J end lost 10 bases, and 34 bases lay between the germline ends. The CDR3 here is CAWSGVGFFGGSGQNGAFF. CDR3 coding DNA: TGTGCCTGGAGTGGGGTGGGTTTTTTCGGGGGGTCAGGCCAGAACGGAGCTTTCTTT.

This chain connects TRBV28 to TRBJ2-3; TRBD1 is a possible D gene (6 bases). The CDR3 is made up of 15 amino acids. Trimming removed 4 bases at V and 3 bases at J, with 14 bases between. The V gene's germline CDR1 is MDHEN and CDR2 SYDVKM. In DNA form, the CDR3 reads TGTGCCAGCAGTTCCAGGGCTAGGGGGACAGATACGCAGTATTTT. As protein: CASSSRARGTDTQYF.

V is TRBV28 and J is TRBJ2-7; tentatively, D is TRBD2 (5 bases). The CDR3 is made up of 12 amino acids. From germline, CDR1 is MDHEN and CDR2 SYDVKM. Trimming removed 7 bases from V and 2 bases from J, with 9 bases in between. The CDR3 coding sequence is TGTGCCAGCAACGAGGGCCCCTACGAGCAGTACTTC. Residues: CASNEGPYEQYF.

V gene TRBV28 combines with J gene TRBJ2-2, with 11 bases identical to TRBD2. CDR1 and CDR2 from the germline V gene are MDHEN and SYDVKM. The CDR3 sequence is 16 residues long. V lost 6 bases, J lost 2 bases, and 5 bases stayed unmatched. The CDR3 DNA follows: TGTGCCAGCAGCCCCGGGACTAGCGGAAACACCGGGGAGCTGTTTTTT. Protein: CASSPGTSGNTGELFF.

V and J are TRBV19 and TRBJ2-5; perhaps TRBD2 as D (6 bases). The CDR3 consists of 13 residues. CDR1 and CDR2 (germline): LNHDA, SQIVND (reference sequence). The germline V and J ends were trimmed by 4 bases and 4 bases, with 10 bases remaining between them. CDR3 in amino acids: CASSKRALETQYF. In DNA, the CDR3 is TGTGCCAGTAGTAAGCGGGCTTTAGAGACCCAGTACTTC.

The genes are TRBV7-2 and TRBJ2-7, with D possibly matching TRBD1 (5 bases). V was shortened by 1 base and J by 4 bases, with 20 bases between the two germline ends. The CDR3 runs to 17 residues. Germline CDR1 and CDR2: SGHTA and FQGNSA. The CDR3 sequence: CASSLGAHLDTPYEQYF. As DNA, the CDR3 is TGTGCCAGCAGCTTAGGGGCCCATTTGGACACTCCATACGAGCAGTACTTC.

This chain uses TRBV6-1 with TRBJ1-1; D is unresolved. CDR1 is MNHNS, CDR2 SASEGT, per germline. V lost 1 base to trimming and J lost 1 base, with 7 bases between them. CDR3 length: 14 amino acids. The CDR3 nucleotides read TGTGCCAGCAGTGAAGAGTACACGAACACTGAAGCTTTCTTT. Residues: CASSEEYTNTEAFF.

This sequence joins TRBV11-3 and TRBJ2-7; TRBD2 matches 8 bases. Germline CDR1 and CDR2: SGHNT and YENEEA. The CDR3 is 14 residues long. V dropped 3 bases and J dropped 3; count of bases not matched to a gene: 4. This CDR3 reads CASSFSGGVYEQYF. In DNA, the CDR3 is TGTGCCAGCAGCTTCAGCGGGGGCGTCTACGAGCAGTACTTC. The whole variable domain, remainder taken from reference TRBV11-3 and TRBJ2-7, is EAGVVQSPRYKIIEKKQPVAFWCNPISGHNTLYWYLQNLGQGPELLIRYENEEAVDDSQLPKDRFSAERLKGVDSTLKIQPAELGDSAVYLCASSFSGGVYEQYFGPGTRLTVT.

This chain uses TRBV4-3 with TRBJ2-7; 8 bases are shared with TRBD1. The germline CDR1 and CDR2 sequences are LGHNA and YSLEER. V lost 1 base, J lost 2 bases, and 4 bases stayed unmatched. The CDR3 is made up of 15 amino acids. The DNA for the CDR3 is TGCGCCAGCAGCCAAGGGCGGGACAGGACCTACGAGCAGTACTTC. Amino acid sequence: CASSQGRDRTYEQYF.

The gene calls are TRBV6-2 or TRBV6-3 and TRBJ1-2, with 7 bases fitting TRBD1. The CDR3 contains 15 residues. The J segment lost 4 bases and the V segment lost 2 bases, leaving 7 bases of the junction unmatched. Germline V gives CDR1 MNHEY, CDR2 SVGEGT. CDR3: CASSYRWDSSYGYTF. CDR3 DNA sequence: TGTGCCAGCAGTTACCGGTGGGACAGTTCCTATGGCTACACCTTC.

Only one count was recorded for this clone. V usage is TRBV6-4 and J usage is TRBJ1-2; D possibly corresponds to TRBD1 (5 bases). CDR3 length: 18 amino acids. In germline, CDR1 is MRHNA, CDR2 SNTAGT. V was clipped by 2 bases and J by 0 bases, with 19 bases between them. CDR3 sequence: CASSDPDKGQETNYGYTF. In nucleotides, the CDR3 is TGTGCCAGCAGTGACCCGGACAAGGGGCAGGAGACTAACTATGGCTACACCTTC.

The rearrangement links TRBV29-1 to TRBJ2-4, with D perhaps TRBD2 (7 bases). The CDR3 contains 16 residues. V was cut by 3 bases and J by 0 bases, with 15 bases left in between. Germline CDR1 reads SQVTM; CDR2 reads ANQGSEA. Here the CDR3 DNA reads TGCAGCGTTGAGGAGGGGGGGTACCTAGCCAAAAACATTCAGTACTTC. Amino acid sequence: CSVEEGGYLAKNIQYF.

This sequence joins TRBV30 and TRBJ2-7; the match to TRBD1 covers 8 bases. The germline gives CDR1 GTSNPN, CDR2 SVGIG (reference sequence). J was trimmed by 6 bases and V by 4 bases; bases with no gene match: 5. The CDR3 has 12 residues. The CDR3 DNA sequence: TGTGCCTGGATTAGGACAGGGATCGAGCAGTACTTC. It yields the protein CAWIRTGIEQYF.

This sequence joins TRBV18 and TRBJ1-4, with TRBD1 as a possible D gene (6 bases). The CDR3 runs to 14 residues. CDR1 KGHSH and CDR2 LQKENI come from the germline V gene. Trimming cost V 4 bases and J 4 bases, with 10 bases left between them. CDR3 nucleotides: TGTGCCAGCTCACGTAACAGGGTTAATGAAAAACTGTTTTTT. Its translation: CASSRNRVNEKLFF.

This clone came up a few times. The chain links TRBV19 to TRBJ2-3; no definite D call. V was cut by 7 bases and J by 1 base, with 9 bases left in between. Germline V lookup: CDR1 LNHDA, CDR2 SQIVND (reference sequence). The CDR3 runs to 13 residues. The CDR3 DNA follows: TGTGCCAGTACCCAGGTCGGCACAGATACGCAGTATTTT. Translated, it gives CASTQVGTDTQYF.

The table lists this clone with a few counts. The rearrangement uses TRBV9 and TRBJ2-7; 7 bases map to TRBD2. The germline CDR1 and CDR2 sequences are SGDLS and YYNGEE. The CDR3 has 15 amino acids. V lost 0 bases to trimming and J lost 2 bases; unmatched junction nucleotides: 5. CDR3 residues: CASSVGGGVTYEQYF. DNA for the CDR3: TGTGCCAGCAGCGTAGGGGGGGGAGTTACCTACGAGCAGTACTTC.

This chain links TRBV28 with TRBJ2-2; 11 bases map to TRBD2. CDR1 is MDHEN and CDR2 is SYDVKM in the germline V gene. After removal of 5 bases from V and 2 bases from J, the junction contained 4 bases not matched to a gene. The CDR3 totals 16 residues. The CDR3: CASSLGLAVNTGELFF. The CDR3 nucleotides are TGTGCCAGCAGTCTGGGACTAGCGGTAAACACCGGGGAGCTGTTTTTT.

J is TRBJ2-7 and V is TRBV3-1 (or the pseudogene TRBV3-2); D is perhaps TRBD2 (5 bases). Trimming stripped 1 base from V and 3 bases from J, with 10 bases between. The CDR3 runs to 14 residues. Germline-derived CDR1 and CDR2 are LGHDT and YNNKEL (reference sequence). The CDR3 sequence: CASSQGVGVYEQYF. The CDR3 coding sequence is TGTGCCAGCAGCCAAGGGGTCGGGGTCTACGAGCAGTACTTC.

The CDR3 nucleotides are TGTGCCAGCCAGCGGAGGGCCTGGGGATCCACAGATACGCAGTATTTT. This gives the protein CASQRRAWGSTDTQYF. The chain recombines TRBV3-1 (or the pseudogene TRBV3-2) with TRBJ2-3, with D maybe TRBD2 (6 bases). Germline CDR1 is LGHDT and CDR2 is YNNKEL (reference sequence). Trimming took off 8 bases at V and 2 bases at J, with 20 bases between the two ends. CDR3 length equals 16 residues.